Below, 29 T cell receptor beta chains from the same sample are listed, as sequenced in a study of cytotoxic CD8 clonotypes in ibrutinib-treated CLL (dated by TCRdb to about 2021). Library generation was performed with the immunoSEQ multiplex PCR assay. TCRdb retrieved this table from immuneACCESS and kept in-frame rearrangements only. Not all clones are present; in checked studies, unresolved V genes account for under half, and no reason is known for the remainder. Here the sample has fewer than 400,000 clones; roughly 70% occur a single time. The ten biggest clones cover around 6.5% of the sample. The sample was PBMCs, taken after 36 months of ibrutinib treatment. The source is a human donor with chronic lymphocytic leukemia.

The chain has TRBV5-6 and TRBJ1-1, with D perhaps TRBD1 (5 bases). The CDR3 covers 13 residues. V was pared by 2 bases and J by 7 bases, with 12 bases between. Per germline, CDR1 SGHDT and CDR2 YYEEEE. CDR3 sequence reads: CASSFGGTVEAFF. CDR3 sequence (DNA): TGTGCCAGCAGCTTCGGGGGGACCGTTGAAGCTTTCTTT.

The V call is TRBV19, the J call TRBJ1-3; weak D call: TRBD1 (5 bases). Germline CDR1 LNHDA, CDR2 SQIVND (reference sequence). Trimming removed 6 bases from V and 11 bases from J, with 38 bases in between. The CDR3 sequence is 20 residues long. The CDR3 spells CASSFPTVTSALEMQTAIYF. As DNA, the CDR3 is TGTGCCAGTAGCTTCCCGACAGTGACCTCCGCCCTTGAAATGCAAACGGCCATATATTTT. The variable domain in full, with the rest retrieved from reference TRBV19 and TRBJ1-3, is DGGITQSPKYLFRKEGQNVTLSCEQNLNHDAMYWYRQDPGQGLRLIYYSQIVNDFQKGDIAEGYSVSREKKESFPLTVTSAQKNPTAFYLCASSFPTVTSALEMQTAIYFGEGSWLTVV.

The chain combines TRBV10-1 with TRBJ2-3, with 14 bases matching TRBD2. CDR3 length: 18 residues. Losses at the gene ends were 0 bases for V and 3 bases for J; bases not matched to a gene: 5. Germline-derived CDR1 and CDR2 are WNHNN and SYGVQD (reference sequence). The CDR3: CASSESGTSGRRTDTQYF. The CDR3, as DNA: TGCGCCAGCAGTGAGTCCGGGACTAGCGGGAGAAGGACAGATACGCAGTATTTT.

The chain is built from TRBV6-5 and TRBJ1-1, with D possibly being TRBD1 (5 bases). The V end was cut by 4 bases, the J end by 2 bases, with 11 bases between. The germline V gene has CDR1 MNHEY and CDR2 SVGAGI. CDR3 length equals 14 residues. CDR3 in amino acids: CASSSRAINTEAFF. The CDR3 DNA follows: TGTGCCAGCAGTTCCAGGGCTATTAACACTGAAGCTTTCTTT.

The chain uses TRBV5-1 and TRBJ2-7, with D perhaps TRBD2 (7 bases). The CDR3 extends over 15 amino acids. Trimming cost V 0 bases and J 3 bases, with 13 bases left between them. CDR1 and CDR2 (germline): SGHRS, YFSETQ. CDR3 coding DNA: TGCGCCAGCAGCTTGGAAGGGGGGGCTTACTACGAGCAGTACTTC. Its translation is CASSLEGGAYYEQYF.

The V and J genes are TRBV29-1 and TRBJ2-7; D possibly uses TRBD1 or TRBD2 (5 bases each). This CDR3 comprises 11 residues. Germline loops: CDR1 SQVTM, CDR2 ANQGSEA. V lost 5 bases, J lost 5 bases, and 10 bases lay in between. DNA for the CDR3: TGCAGCGTTCCCTGGGGGAACGAGCAGTACTTC. Translation gives CSVPWGNEQYF.

This chain connects TRBV9 to TRBJ2-1; TRBD2 aligns across 9 bases. In germline, CDR1 is SGDLS, CDR2 YYNGEE. This CDR3 spans 18 amino acids. V was pared by 0 bases and J by 4 bases, with 11 bases of the junction left unmatched. The CDR3 loop is CASSVEAPPTSGYNEQFF. CDR3 bases: TGTGCCAGCAGCGTAGAGGCCCCGCCGACTAGCGGATACAATGAGCAGTTCTTC.

This rearrangement joins TRBV5-1 to TRBJ1-5; 7 nucleotides line up with TRBD1. CDR3 length equals 16 residues. The germline gives CDR1 SGHRS, CDR2 YFSETQ. With V trimmed by 4 bases and J by 2 bases, 9 bases remained unmatched. The CDR3: CASSGGDRERNQPQHF. The CDR3 coding sequence is TGCGCCAGCAGCGGGGGTGACAGGGAGCGCAATCAGCCCCAGCATTTT.

The chain has TRBV9 and TRBJ1-5; D is ambiguous. The CDR3 has 13 amino acids. Germline V CDR1 and CDR2: SGDLS, YYNGEE. Trimming took off 3 bases at V and 6 bases at J, with 10 bases between the two ends. DNA for the CDR3: TGTGCCAGCAGCGCGGGAGGTAGTCAGCCCCAGCATTTT. This encodes CASSAGGSQPQHF.

This clone occurred a few times. V gene TRBV15 combines with J gene TRBJ1-2; tentatively, D is TRBD1 (5 bases). The CDR3 covers 15 residues. In germline, CDR1 is LNHNV, CDR2 YYDKDF (reference sequence). Trimming cost V 5 bases and J 6 bases, with 19 bases left between them. CDR3 DNA sequence: TGTGCCACCAGCCGAACCCCCGGGGCCGCGGATGGCTACACCTTC. Translation: CATSRTPGAADGYTF.

The gene calls are TRBV10-3 and TRBJ2-7, with D maybe TRBD2 (5 bases). Trimming pared 7 bases from V and 3 bases from J, leaving 10 bases between. CDR1 and CDR2 (germline): ENHRY, SYGVKD. This CDR3 spans 12 amino acids. CDR3 nucleotide sequence: TGTGCCATCAAGGACGGGAACTACGAGCAGTACTTC. Protein product: CAIKDGNYEQYF.

A few counts support this clone. The chain carries TRBV13 and TRBJ1-4; 8 nucleotides align to TRBD1. This CDR3 contains 13 residues. Trimming took 6 bases from V and 7 from J; bases not matched to a gene: 4. Germline lookup yields CDR1 PRHDT and CDR2 FYEKMQ (reference sequence). The chain's CDR3 is CASRLQGGEKLFF. The CDR3 nucleotides read TGTGCCAGCAGGTTACAGGGGGGTGAAAAACTGTTTTTT.

The chain carries TRBV7-9 and TRBJ2-2; D may be TRBD1 (5 bases). V lost 3 bases and J lost 1, with 9 bases in between. Germline V gene data show CDR1 as SEHNR and CDR2 as FQNEAQ (reference sequence). The CDR3 is 15 amino acids. CDR3 region: CASSFLGENTGELFF. The DNA for the CDR3 is TGTGCCAGCAGCTTCCTAGGGGAGAACACCGGGGAGCTGTTTTTT.

V and J are TRBV6-5 and TRBJ1-2, with D unclear. Trimming cost V 5 bases and J 3 bases, with 7 bases left between them. CDR3 length equals 12 residues. Looked up from germline, CDR1 is MNHEY and CDR2 is SVGAGI. CDR3 loop: CASSELDYGYTF. For the CDR3, the DNA is TGTGCCAGCAGTGAATTGGACTATGGCTACACCTTC.

This clone turned up a few times. The genes are TRBV9 and TRBJ1-2; TRBD1 is a possible D gene (5 bases). The CDR3 extends over 15 amino acids. Germline V gives CDR1 SGDLS, CDR2 YYNGEE. V lost 0 bases, J lost 4 bases, and 13 bases lay in between. In nucleotides, the CDR3 is TGTGCCAGCAGCGTAGACCTGACAGCTCTCTATGGCTACACCTTC. This sequence encodes CASSVDLTALYGYTF.

CDR3 loop: CASSQRTGYNQPQHF. The CDR3 DNA sequence: TGTGCCAGCTCACAGCGGACAGGGTACAATCAGCCCCAGCATTTT. The gene calls are TRBV18 and TRBJ1-5, with 8 bases matching TRBD1. The CDR3 consists of 15 residues. V shed 4 bases and J 3 bases; nucleotides not matched to a gene: 5. Germline CDR1 is KGHSH and CDR2 is LQKENI.

The chain employs TRBV28 and TRBJ2-7; D might be TRBD1 (5 bases). The CDR3 length is 15 residues. Trimming shortened V by 5 bases and J by 0 bases, and 14 bases separated the two germline ends. From germline, CDR1 is MDHEN and CDR2 SYDVKM. CDR3 in amino acids: CASSLPTVSSYEQYF. DNA of the CDR3: TGTGCCAGCAGTCTCCCGACAGTGAGCTCCTACGAGCAGTACTTC.

The chain combines TRBV9 with TRBJ1-1; D may be TRBD1 (6 bases). The V gene lost 0 bases and the J gene lost 3 bases, with 12 bases spanning the gap. The CDR3 contains 15 residues. Germline CDR1 SGDLS, CDR2 YYNGEE. The CDR3 DNA follows: TGTGCCAGCAGCGTAGCGCCATCAGGGGACACTGAAGCTTTCTTT. Translated, it gives CASSVAPSGDTEAFF.

The chain carries TRBV29-1 and TRBJ2-7; perhaps TRBD1 as D (7 bases). Germline lookup yields CDR1 SQVTM and CDR2 ANQGSEA. V lost 6 bases, J lost 4 bases, and 16 bases lay in between. The CDR3 spans 13 residues. CDR3 sequence: CSVQQGTQYEQYF. The CDR3 nucleotides are TGCAGCGTACAACAGGGGACTCAATACGAGCAGTACTTC.

J is TRBJ2-7 and V is TRBV28; D is undetermined. The germline CDR1 and CDR2 sequences are MDHEN and SYDVKM. This CDR3 region has 14 residues. V gave up 2 bases and J gave up 2 bases, with 10 bases separating them. Here the CDR3 reads CASSLILGTYEQYF. In DNA form, the CDR3 reads TGTGCCAGCAGTTTAATCTTAGGTACCTACGAGCAGTACTTC. Full variable domain (rest looked up from reference TRBV28 and TRBJ2-7): DVKVTQSSRYLVKRTGEKVFLECVQDMDHENMFWYRQDPGLGLRLIYFSYDVKMKEKGDIPEGYSVSREKKERFSLILESASTNQTSMYLCASSLILGTYEQYFGPGTRLTVT.

J is TRBJ2-1 and V is TRBV4-3; TRBD2 matches at 9 bases. J gave up 5 bases and V 5 bases, and 4 bases lay outside the gene matches. The CDR3 length is 14 residues. Germline CDR1 is LGHNA and CDR2 is YSLEER. Written as DNA, the CDR3 is TGCGCCAGCAGCGGACTAGCGAGTAACAATGAGCAGTTCTTC. This sequence encodes CASSGLASNNEQFF.

The rearrangement links TRBV6-1 to TRBJ2-7; TRBD1 is a possible D gene (6 bases). This CDR3 spans 13 amino acids. With 3 bases removed from V and 3 bases from J, the gap between germline ends came to 9 bases. In germline, CDR1 is MNHNS, CDR2 SASEGT. This CDR3 reads CASSEGHIYEQYF. In DNA form, the CDR3 reads TGTGCCAGCAGTGAGGGACACATCTACGAGCAGTACTTC.

The rearrangement uses TRBV29-1 and TRBJ2-1; no definite D call. Germline values: CDR1 SQVTM, CDR2 ANQGSEA. There are 11 residues in the CDR3. V dropped 4 bases and J dropped 15 bases, with 16 bases sitting between them. The CDR3 nucleotides are TGCAGCGTTGGAGACCCCCCGATGAGGTTCTTC. This codes for CSVGDPPMRFF.

This clone was seen only once. The chain carries TRBV10-3 and TRBJ1-1, with D possibly being TRBD1 (6 bases). The CDR3 extends over 15 amino acids. V lost 6 bases and J 3 bases, leaving 17 bases between the germline ends. Germline-derived CDR1 and CDR2 are ENHRY and SYGVKD. The CDR3 coding sequence is TGTGCCATCAGAAAGATTTTTACAGGGCACACTGAAGCTTTCTTT. Amino acids: CAIRKIFTGHTEAFF.

The V call is TRBV5-4, the J call TRBJ1-2; TRBD1 matches at 9 bases. Looked up from germline, CDR1 is SGHNT and CDR2 is YYREEE (reference sequence). Unmatched junction bases numbered 14, after V lost 2 bases and J lost 3 bases. CDR3 size: 18 residues. CDR3 sequence reads: CASSLKGLGQGVDYGYTF. CDR3 nucleotides: TGTGCCAGCAGCTTAAAGGGCTTGGGACAGGGTGTTGACTATGGCTACACCTTC.

The chain recombines TRBV18 with TRBJ2-1; 10 positions agree with TRBD2. V shed 4 bases and J 4 bases; nucleotides not matched to a gene: 4. The CDR3 is 15 amino acids. The germline V gene encodes CDR1 KGHSH and CDR2 LQKENI. The CDR3, as DNA: TGTGCCAGCTCACTAAGGACTAGCGGATACAATGAGCAGTTCTTC. Its protein product is CASSLRTSGYNEQFF.

This clone was counted only a few times. The chain joins TRBV5-1 to TRBJ2-7; TRBD1 is a possible D gene (6 bases). Trimming shortened V by 4 bases and J by 4 bases, and 12 bases separated the two germline ends. The germline V gene has CDR1 SGHRS and CDR2 YFSETQ. The CDR3 is made up of 13 amino acids. CDR3 residues: CASSLRGQYEQYF. The CDR3 nucleotides are TGCGCCAGCAGCCTCCGAGGACAGTACGAGCAGTACTTC. The variable domain in full, completed from reference TRBV5-1 and TRBJ2-7, reads KAGVTQTPRYLIKTRGQQVTLSCSPISGHRSVSWYQQTPGQGLQFLFEYFSETQRNKGNFPGRFSGRQFSNSRSEMNVSTLELGDSALYLCASSLRGQYEQYFGPGTRLTVT.

The chain joins TRBV9 to TRBJ2-7, with D unresolved. Germline V lookup: CDR1 SGDLS, CDR2 YYNGEE. V shed 4 bases and J shed 0 bases, with 14 bases lying between them. CDR3 size: 15 residues. CDR3 sequence reads: CASSRSSALSYEQYF. The CDR3 nucleotides are TGTGCCAGCAGCCGTAGTAGTGCCCTCTCCTACGAGCAGTACTTC.

This chain's CDR3 is CASSLSGQVTDTQYF. CDR3 nucleotide sequence: TGTGCCAGCAGTCTCTCGGGACAGGTCACAGATACGCAGTATTTT. The rearrangement joins TRBV2 to TRBJ2-3, with 8 bases fitting TRBD1. Germline V CDR1 and CDR2: SNHLY, FYNNEI. V lost 5 bases to trimming and J lost 2 bases; unmatched junction nucleotides: 6. The CDR3 runs to 15 residues.